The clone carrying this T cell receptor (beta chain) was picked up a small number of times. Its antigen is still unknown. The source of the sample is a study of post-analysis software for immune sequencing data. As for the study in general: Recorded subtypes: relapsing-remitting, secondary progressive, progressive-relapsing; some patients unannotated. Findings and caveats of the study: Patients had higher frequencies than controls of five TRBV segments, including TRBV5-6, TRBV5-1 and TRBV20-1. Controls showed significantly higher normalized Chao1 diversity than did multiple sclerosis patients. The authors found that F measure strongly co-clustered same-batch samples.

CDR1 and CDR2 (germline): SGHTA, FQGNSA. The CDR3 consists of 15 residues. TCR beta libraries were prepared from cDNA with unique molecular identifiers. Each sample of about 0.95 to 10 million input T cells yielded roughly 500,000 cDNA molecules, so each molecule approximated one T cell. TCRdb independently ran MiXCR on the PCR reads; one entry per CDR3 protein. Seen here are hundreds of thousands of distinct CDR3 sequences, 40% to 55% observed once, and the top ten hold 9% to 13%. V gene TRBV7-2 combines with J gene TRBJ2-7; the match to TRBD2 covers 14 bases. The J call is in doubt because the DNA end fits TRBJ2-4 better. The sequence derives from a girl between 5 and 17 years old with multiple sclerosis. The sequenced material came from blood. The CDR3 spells CASSFGTSGSYIQYF. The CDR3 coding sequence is TGTGCCAGCAGCTTCGGGACTAGCGGGAGTTACATTCAGTACTTC.